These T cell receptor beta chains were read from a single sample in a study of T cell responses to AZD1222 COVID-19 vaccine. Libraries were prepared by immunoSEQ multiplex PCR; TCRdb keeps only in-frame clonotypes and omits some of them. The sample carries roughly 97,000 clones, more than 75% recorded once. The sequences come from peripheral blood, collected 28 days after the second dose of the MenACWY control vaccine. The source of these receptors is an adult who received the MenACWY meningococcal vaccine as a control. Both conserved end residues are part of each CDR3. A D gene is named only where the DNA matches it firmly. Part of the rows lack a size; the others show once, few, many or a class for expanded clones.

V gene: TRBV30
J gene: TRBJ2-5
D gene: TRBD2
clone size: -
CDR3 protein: CAWSGGPGGQETQYF
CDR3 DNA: TGTGCCTGGAGCGGGGGTCCGGGGGGCCAAGAGACCCAGTACTTC

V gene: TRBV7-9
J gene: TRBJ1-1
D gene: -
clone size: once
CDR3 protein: CASSLSRGLAEAFF
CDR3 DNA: TGTGCCAGCAGCTTATCTAGGGGTTTGGCTGAAGCTTTCTTT

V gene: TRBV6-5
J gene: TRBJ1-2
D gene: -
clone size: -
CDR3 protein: CASSYSLGGGDSYTF
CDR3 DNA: TGTGCCAGCAGTTACTCATTAGGGGGTGGTGATAGCTACACCTTC

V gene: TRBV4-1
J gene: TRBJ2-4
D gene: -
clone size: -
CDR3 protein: CASSQWDGGTGIQYF
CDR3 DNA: TGCGCCAGCAGCCAATGGGACGGCGGGACCGGCATTCAGTACTTC

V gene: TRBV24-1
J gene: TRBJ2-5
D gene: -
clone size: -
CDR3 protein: CATSDGTAKGTQYF
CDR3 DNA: TGTGCCACCAGTGATGGGACGGCCAAAGGGACCCAGTACTTC

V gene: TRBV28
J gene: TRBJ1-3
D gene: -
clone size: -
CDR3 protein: CASSPGRRGSGNTIYF
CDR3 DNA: TGTGCCAGCAGCCCCGGGAGGAGGGGCTCTGGAAACACCATATATTTT

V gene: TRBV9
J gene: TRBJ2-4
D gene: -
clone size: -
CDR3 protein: CASSPRWTAENIQYF
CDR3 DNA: TGTGCCAGCAGCCCACGCTGGACAGCCGAAAACATTCAGTACTTC

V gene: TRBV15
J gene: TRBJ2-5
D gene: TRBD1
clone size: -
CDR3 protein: CATSRGRGREQTQYF
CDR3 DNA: TGTGCCACCAGCAGAGGCAGGGGGCGCGAACAGACCCAGTACTTC

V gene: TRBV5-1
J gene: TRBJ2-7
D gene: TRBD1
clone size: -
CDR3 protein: CASSSRQGGPYEQYF
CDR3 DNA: TGCGCCAGCAGCTCTCGACAGGGGGGACCCTACGAGCAGTACTTC

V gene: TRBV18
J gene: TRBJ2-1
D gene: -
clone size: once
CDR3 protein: CASSPQGDSYNEQFF
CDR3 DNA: TGTGCCAGCTCACCACAGGGGGACTCCTACAATGAGCAGTTCTTC

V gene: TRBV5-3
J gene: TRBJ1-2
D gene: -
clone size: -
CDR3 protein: CAGDGVPYTF
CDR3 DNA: TGTGCCGGAGACGGAGTTCCCTACACCTTC

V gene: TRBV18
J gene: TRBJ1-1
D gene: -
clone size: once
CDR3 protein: CASSPNKNTEAFF
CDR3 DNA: TGTGCCAGCTCACCGAACAAGAACACTGAAGCTTTCTTT

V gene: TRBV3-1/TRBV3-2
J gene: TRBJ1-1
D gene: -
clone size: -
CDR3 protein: CASSQEGGQGGYEAFF
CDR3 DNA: TGTGCCAGCAGCCAAGAGGGAGGCCAGGGTGGGTATGAAGCTTTCTTT

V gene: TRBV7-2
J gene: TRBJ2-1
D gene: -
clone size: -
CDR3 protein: CASSSGTGGYNEQFF
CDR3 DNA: TGTGCCAGCAGCTCAGGGACTGGCGGCTACAATGAGCAGTTCTTC

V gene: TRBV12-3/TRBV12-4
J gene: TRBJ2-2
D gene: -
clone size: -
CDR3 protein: CASSKTVTGELFF
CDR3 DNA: TGTGCCAGCAGTAAGACAGTCACCGGGGAGCTGTTTTTT

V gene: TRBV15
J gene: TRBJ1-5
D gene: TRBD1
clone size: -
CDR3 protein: CATSSGQGVQPQHF
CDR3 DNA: TGTGCCACCAGCAGCGGACAGGGGGTCCAGCCCCAGCATTTT

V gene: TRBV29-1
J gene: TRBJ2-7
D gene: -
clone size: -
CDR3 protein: CSVGSGAYEQYF
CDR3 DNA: TGCAGCGTCGGCTCAGGGGCCTACGAGCAGTACTTC

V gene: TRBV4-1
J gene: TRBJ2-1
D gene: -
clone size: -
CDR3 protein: CASSLGLDNEQFF
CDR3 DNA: TGCGCCAGCAGCCTCGGTTTAGACAATGAGCAGTTCTTC

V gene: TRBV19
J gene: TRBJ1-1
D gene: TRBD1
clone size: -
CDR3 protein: CASSRDRGRLGMNTEAFF
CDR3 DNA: TGTGCCAGTAGTAGAGACAGGGGGCGCTTAGGAATGAACACTGAAGCTTTCTTT

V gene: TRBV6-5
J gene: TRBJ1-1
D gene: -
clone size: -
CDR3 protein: CASSYSSVNTEAFF
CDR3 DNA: TGTGCCAGCAGTTACTCGTCGGTGAACACTGAAGCTTTCTTT

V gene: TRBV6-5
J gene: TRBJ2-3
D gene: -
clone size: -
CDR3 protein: CASSRLAWGTDTQYF
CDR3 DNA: TGTGCCAGCAGTCGTCTAGCTTGGGGCACAGATACGCAGTATTTT

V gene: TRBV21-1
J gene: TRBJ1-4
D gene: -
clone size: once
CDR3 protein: CASSKDTGGGDEKLFF
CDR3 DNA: TGTGCCAGCAGCAAGGACACAGGGGGCGGAGATGAAAAACTGTTTTTT

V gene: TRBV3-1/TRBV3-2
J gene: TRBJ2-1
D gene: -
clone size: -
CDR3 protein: CASSRGGGEQFF
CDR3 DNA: TGTGCCAGCAGCCGGGGGGGCGGTGAGCAGTTCTTC

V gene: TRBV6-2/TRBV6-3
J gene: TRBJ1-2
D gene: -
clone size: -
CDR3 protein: CASSYGQFNYGYTF
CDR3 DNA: TGTGCCAGCAGTTACGGGCAGTTTAACTATGGCTACACCTTC

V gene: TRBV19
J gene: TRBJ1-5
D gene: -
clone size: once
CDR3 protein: CASISAGGGWSNQPQHF
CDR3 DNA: TGTGCCAGTATTAGCGCGGGCGGGGGCTGGAGCAATCAGCCCCAGCATTTT

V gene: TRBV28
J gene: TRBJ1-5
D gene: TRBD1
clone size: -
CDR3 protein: CASSSATGSNQPQHF
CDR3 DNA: TGTGCCAGCAGTAGCGCGACAGGGAGCAATCAGCCCCAGCATTTT

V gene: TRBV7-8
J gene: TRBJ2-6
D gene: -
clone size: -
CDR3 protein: CASSLNLGSDLSGANVLTF
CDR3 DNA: TGTGCCAGCAGCTTAAATCTAGGCAGTGACCTCTCTGGGGCCAACGTCCTGACTTTC

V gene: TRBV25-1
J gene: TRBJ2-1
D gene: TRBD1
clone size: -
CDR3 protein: CASSDRGQGYNEQFF
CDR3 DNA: TGTGCCAGCAGTGATCGAGGACAGGGATACAATGAGCAGTTCTTC

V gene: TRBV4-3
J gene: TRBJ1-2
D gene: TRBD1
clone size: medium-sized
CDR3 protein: CASSQDGQGGVSYGYTF
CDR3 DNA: TGCGCCAGCAGCCAAGATGGTCAGGGGGGAGTAAGCTATGGCTACACCTTC

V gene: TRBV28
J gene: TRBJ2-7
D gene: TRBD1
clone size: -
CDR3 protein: CASTDRGGAYEQYF
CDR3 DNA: TGTGCCAGCACCGACAGGGGTGGCGCCTACGAGCAGTACTTC

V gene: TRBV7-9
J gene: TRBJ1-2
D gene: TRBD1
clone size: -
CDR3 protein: CASSLAGTGGNYGYTF
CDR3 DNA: TGTGCCAGCAGCTTAGCTGGGACAGGGGGTAACTATGGCTACACCTTC

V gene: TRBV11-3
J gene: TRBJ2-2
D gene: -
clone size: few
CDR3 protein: CASRNTGELFF
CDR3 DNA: TGTGCCAGCAGGAACACCGGGGAGCTGTTTTTT

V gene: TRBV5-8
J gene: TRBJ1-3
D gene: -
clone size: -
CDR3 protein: CASSPKGLSFSGNTIYF
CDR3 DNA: TGTGCCAGCAGCCCAAAGGGACTCTCTTTCTCTGGAAACACCATATATTTT

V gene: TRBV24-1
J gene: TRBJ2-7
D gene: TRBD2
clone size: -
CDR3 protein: CATSRGGPYEQYF
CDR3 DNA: TGTGCCACCAGTCGGGGGGGGCCCTACGAGCAGTACTTC

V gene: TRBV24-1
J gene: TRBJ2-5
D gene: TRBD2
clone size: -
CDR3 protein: CATSPGLEGETQYF
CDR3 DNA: TGTGCCACCAGTCCGGGACTAGAGGGAGAGACCCAGTACTTC

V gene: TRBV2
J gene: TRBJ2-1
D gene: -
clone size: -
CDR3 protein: CASSADLGAPNRYNEQFF
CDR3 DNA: TGTGCCAGCAGTGCTGATCTGGGAGCACCCAACAGATACAATGAGCAGTTCTTC

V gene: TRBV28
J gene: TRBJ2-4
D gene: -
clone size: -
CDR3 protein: CATSGNIQYF
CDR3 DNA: TGTGCCACCTCAGGAAACATTCAGTACTTC

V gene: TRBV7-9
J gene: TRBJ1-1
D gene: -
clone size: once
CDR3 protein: CASSLDAGHVDTEAFF
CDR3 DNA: TGTGCCAGCAGCTTAGATGCAGGGCACGTCGACACTGAAGCTTTCTTT

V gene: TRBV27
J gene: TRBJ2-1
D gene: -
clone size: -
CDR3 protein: CASSPGLSRPPYNEQFF
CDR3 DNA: TGTGCCAGCAGTCCAGGACTATCCCGGCCTCCGTACAATGAGCAGTTCTTC

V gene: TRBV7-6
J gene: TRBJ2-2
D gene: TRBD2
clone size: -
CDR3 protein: CASSSGLADTGELFF
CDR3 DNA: TGTGCCAGCAGCTCGGGACTAGCGGACACCGGGGAGCTGTTTTTT

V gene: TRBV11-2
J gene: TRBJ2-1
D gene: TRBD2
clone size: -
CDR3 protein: CASSSSGGLYNEQFF
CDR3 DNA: TGTGCCAGCAGCTCAAGCGGGGGGCTCTACAATGAGCAGTTCTTC

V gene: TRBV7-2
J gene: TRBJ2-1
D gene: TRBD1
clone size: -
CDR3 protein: CASSRQGREQFF
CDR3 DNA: TGTGCCAGCAGCCGACAGGGAAGGGAGCAGTTCTTC

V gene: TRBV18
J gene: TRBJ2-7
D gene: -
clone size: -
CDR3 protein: CASSLDSYEQYF
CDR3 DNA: TGTGCCAGCTCACTCGACTCCTACGAGCAGTACTTC

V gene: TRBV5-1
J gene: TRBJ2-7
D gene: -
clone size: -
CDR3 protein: CASSTLTGAYEQYF
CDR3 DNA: TGCGCCAGCAGCACCCTGACAGGAGCCTACGAGCAGTACTTC

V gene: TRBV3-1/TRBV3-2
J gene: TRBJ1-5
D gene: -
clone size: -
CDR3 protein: CASSQGWEPQHF
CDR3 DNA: TGTGCCAGCAGCCAAGGTTGGGAGCCCCAGCATTTT

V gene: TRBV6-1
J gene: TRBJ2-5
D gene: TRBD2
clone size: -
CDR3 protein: CASSENLAGGQETQYF
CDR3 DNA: TGTGCCAGCAGCGAAAACCTAGCGGGGGGGCAAGAGACCCAGTACTTC

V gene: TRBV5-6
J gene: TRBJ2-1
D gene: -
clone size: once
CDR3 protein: CASSFGANLEQFF
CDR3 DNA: TGTGCCAGCAGCTTTGGGGCCAACCTTGAGCAGTTCTTC

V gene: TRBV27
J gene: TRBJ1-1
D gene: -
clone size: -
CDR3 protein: CASSFGGSRTEAFF
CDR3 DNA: TGTGCCAGCAGTTTCGGGGGCTCGAGGACTGAAGCTTTCTTT

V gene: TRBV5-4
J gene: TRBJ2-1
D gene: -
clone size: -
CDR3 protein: CASRASGPYNEQFF
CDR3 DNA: TGTGCCAGCCGAGCTTCAGGACCCTACAATGAGCAGTTCTTC